What follows describes a single T cell receptor beta chain. Its target is not known. The data stem from a study of naive and memory T cell subsets. The study's findings and limits: TCR abundance followed a power law differing between naive and memory subsets.

Two oligonucleotides, mixed equimolar, formed the beta constant-region primer covering TRBC1 and TRBC2. TCRdb itself ran the UMI-ligation and nested PCR reads through MiXCR, one entry per CDR3 protein. The repertoire holds some 150,000 distinct CDR3 sequences, with over 15% as singletons. The CDR3 runs to 14 residues. V dropped 1 base and J dropped 1 base, with 5 bases sitting between them. Germline CDR1 and CDR2: SGHAT and FQNNGV. The receptor was derived from a human donor in good health. The chain has TRBV11-2 and TRBJ2-1; D not certain. The sequenced sample was naive CD4+ T cells from blood. CDR3 coding DNA: TGTGCCAGCAGCTTAGCGGTTTCCTACAATGAGCAGTTCTTC. This translates into CASSLAVSYNEQFF. Using reference TRBV11-2 and TRBJ2-1 for the parts outside the CDR3, the full variable domain is EAGVAQSPRYKIIEKRQSVAFWCNPISGHATLYWYQQILGQGPKLLIQFQNNGVVDDSQLPKDRFSAERLKGVDSTLKIQPAKLEDSAVYLCASSLAVSYNEQFFGPGTRLTVL.